A single TCR beta chain is shown here with its context. The sample originates from a study of blood T cell repertoires in COVID-19. Germline lookup yields CDR1 SGHAT and CDR2 FQNNGV. The V end was cut by 1 base, the J end by 0 bases, with 16 bases between. The CDR3 contains 18 residues. Measured with immunoSEQ multiplex PCR; TCRdb has only the in-frame clones, and not every one. The sample lists some 270,000 clones, about 89% occurring once. The receptor was isolated from a man aged 30 to 39 with acute or convalescent COVID-19. The sequenced sample consisted of peripheral blood. This chain connects TRBV11-2 to TRBJ2-4, with a weak D call TRBD2 (5 bases). The CDR3 region is CASSLGRGSVKAKNIQYF. In DNA, the CDR3 is TGTGCCAGCAGCTTAGGACGTGGGAGCGTGAAAGCCAAAAACATTCAGTACTTC.